This T cell receptor (beta chain) originates from a study of blood T cell repertoires in COVID-19. Looking at the study overall: Acute-phase and convalescent COVID-19 samples originated in the United States, Italy and Spain. Nucleic acid was either cDNA or gDNA, and it came from T cells, B-cell-depleted T cells, or PBMCs.

In the authors' workflow: It was from reference gene primer amplification that nucleated cell counts were estimated. Sequencing used immunoSEQ multiplex PCR; TCRdb keeps in-frame clones, though not all of them. The V and J calls and clone size were taken over from that table, and D and trimming were inferred from the DNA. Here the sample spans roughly 310,000 clones, approximately 87% being singletons. A Seattle source enrolled patients during active infection and followed them longitudinally. This CDR3 is built from 16 residues. The V gene's germline CDR1 is LNHDA and CDR2 SQIVND (reference sequence). The V end lost 7 bases, the J end lost 0 bases, and 16 bases lay between the germline ends.

Sequences were obtained from peripheral blood. The chain recombines TRBV19 with TRBJ1-3, with D uncertain. This clonotype was obtained from a young woman with COVID-19, enrolled during active disease. CDR3 amino acids: CASTEVGADSGNTIYF. CDR3 bases: TGTGCCAGTACCGAGGTCGGCGCTGACTCTGGAAACACCATATATTTT.